The entry that follows covers one T cell receptor (beta chain) sequence. Germline values: CDR1 KGHSH, CDR2 LQKENI. The CDR3 runs 17 residues. V was clipped by 4 bases and J by 9 bases; unmatched bases: 18. Assay: immunoSEQ multiplex PCR; the TCRdb copy retains only in-frame clones and omits some. The data contain over 150,000 clones, around 94% of them singletons. The data are from a study of control samples from healthy donors and cancer patients. This sequence joins TRBV18 and TRBJ2-1, with 7 positions matching TRBD2. The clonotype was recovered from a young woman in good health. Sequencing was carried out using blood. The CDR3 protein is CASSHRLGGRERGEQFF. CDR3 nucleotides: TGTGCCAGCTCACACCGGCTTGGAGGGAGGGAGAGAGGTGAGCAGTTCTTC. Full variable domain (rest looked up from reference TRBV18 and TRBJ2-1): NAGVMQNPRHLVRRRGQEARLRCSPMKGHSHVYWYRQLPEEGLKFMVYLQKENIIDESGMPKERFSAEFPKEGPSILRIQQVVRGDSAAYFCASSHRLGGRERGEQFFGPGTRLTVL.